This T cell receptor (beta chain) was retrieved from a study of blood T cell repertoires in COVID-19. This CDR3 spans 14 amino acids. The study recruited people aged roughly 18 to 100 years across more than 20 US areas. Profiled with immunoSEQ multiplex PCR; TCRdb holds only in-frame clones, not every one. The sample lists about 380,000 clones; around 87% were seen once. This TCR was sampled from a man aged 30-40 years who had recovered from COVID-19. This chain links TRBV21-1 with TRBJ1-5. TRBV21-1 is given as a pseudogene. The sequenced material came from PBMCs or T cells enriched from blood (not recorded which). The CDR3 DNA is TGTGCCAGCAGCAAAGGTCGCGGGCATCAGCCCCAGCATTTT. This sequence encodes CASSKGRGHQPQHF.